This T cell receptor beta chain was recorded in a study of memory CD4+ T cells and cytomegalovirus serostatus. This clone was recorded only once. Its target is not known. There are 15 residues in the CDR3. The V gene's germline CDR1 is SNHLY and CDR2 FYNNEI. Trimming removed 6 bases at V and 3 bases at J, with 14 bases between. Single viable CD3+CD4+CD8-CD45RO+ cells were sorted as the memory CD4+ T cells. Serostatus was set by detecting CMV pp150, pp28, p38, p52 IgG. Study-wide results and limits: Of approximately 150 reported CMV TCRbeta sequences, 65 to 85 were found in memory CD4+ repertoires.

Only in-frame clones appear in the TCRdb table, and some are missing; sequencing was by immunoSEQ multiplex PCR. This table holds about 61,000 clones, around four fifths found once. Sample: memory CD4+ T cells from blood. The receptor was derived from an adult in good health and CMV-seronegative. The rearrangement joins TRBV2 to TRBJ2-2, with D perhaps being TRBD1 or TRBD2 (5 bases each). This CDR3 is CASRSSRVDTGELFF. CDR3 coding DNA: TGTGCCAGCAGGTCTAGCAGGGTAGACACCGGGGAGCTGTTTTTT.